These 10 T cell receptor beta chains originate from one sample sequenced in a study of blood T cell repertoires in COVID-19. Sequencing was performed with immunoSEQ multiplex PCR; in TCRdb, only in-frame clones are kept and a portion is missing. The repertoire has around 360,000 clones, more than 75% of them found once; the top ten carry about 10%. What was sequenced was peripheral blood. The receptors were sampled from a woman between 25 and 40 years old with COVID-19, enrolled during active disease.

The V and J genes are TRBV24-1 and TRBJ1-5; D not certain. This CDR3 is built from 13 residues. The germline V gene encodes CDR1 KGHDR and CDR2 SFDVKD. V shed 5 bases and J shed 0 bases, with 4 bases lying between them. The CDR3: CATSGSSNQPQHF. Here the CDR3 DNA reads TGTGCCACCAGTGGCAGTAGCAATCAGCCCCAGCATTTT.

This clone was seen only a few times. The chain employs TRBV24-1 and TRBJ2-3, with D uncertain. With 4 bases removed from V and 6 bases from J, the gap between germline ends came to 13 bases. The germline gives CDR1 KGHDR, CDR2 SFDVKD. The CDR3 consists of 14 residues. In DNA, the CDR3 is TGTGCCACCAGTGACAGGTACGAGAGCGATACGCAGTATTTT. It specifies CATSDRYESDTQYF.

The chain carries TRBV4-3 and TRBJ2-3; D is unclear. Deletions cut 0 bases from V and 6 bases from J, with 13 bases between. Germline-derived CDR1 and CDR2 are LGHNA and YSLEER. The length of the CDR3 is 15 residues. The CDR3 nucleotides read TGCGCCAGCAGCCAAGATTCCCCCCCGGAGGATACGCAGTATTTT. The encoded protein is CASSQDSPPEDTQYF.

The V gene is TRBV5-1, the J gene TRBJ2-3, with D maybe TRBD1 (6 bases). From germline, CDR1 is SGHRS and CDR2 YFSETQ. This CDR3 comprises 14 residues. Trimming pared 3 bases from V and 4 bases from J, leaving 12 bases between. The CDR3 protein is CASSYLDRSDTQYF. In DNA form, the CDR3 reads TGCGCCAGCAGCTACCTCGACAGGTCAGATACGCAGTATTTT.

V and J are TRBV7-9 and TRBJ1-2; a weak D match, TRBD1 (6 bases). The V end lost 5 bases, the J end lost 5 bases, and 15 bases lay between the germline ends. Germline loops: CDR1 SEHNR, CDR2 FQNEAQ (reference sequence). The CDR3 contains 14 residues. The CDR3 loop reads CASSVTRGDYGYTF. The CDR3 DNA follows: TGTGCCAGCAGCGTGACCAGGGGAGATTATGGCTACACCTTC.

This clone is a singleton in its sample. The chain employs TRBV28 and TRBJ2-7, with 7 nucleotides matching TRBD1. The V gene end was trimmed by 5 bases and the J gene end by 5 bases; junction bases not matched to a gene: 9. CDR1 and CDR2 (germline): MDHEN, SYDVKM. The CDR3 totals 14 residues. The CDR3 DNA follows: TGTGCCAGCAGTATACGACAGGGATCGCACGAGCAGTACTTC. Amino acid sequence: CASSIRQGSHEQYF. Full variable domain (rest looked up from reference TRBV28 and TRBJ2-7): DVKVTQSSRYLVKRTGEKVFLECVQDMDHENMFWYRQDPGLGLRLIYFSYDVKMKEKGDIPEGYSVSREKKERFSLILESASTNQTSMYLCASSIRQGSHEQYFGPGTRLTVT.

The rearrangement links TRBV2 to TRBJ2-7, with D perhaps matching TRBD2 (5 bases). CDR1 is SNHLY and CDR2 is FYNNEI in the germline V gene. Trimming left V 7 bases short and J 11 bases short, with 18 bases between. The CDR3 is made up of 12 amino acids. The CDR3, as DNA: TGTGCCAGCACCCGGGGTGCGGTTCAAAAGTACTTC. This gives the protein CASTRGAVQKYF.

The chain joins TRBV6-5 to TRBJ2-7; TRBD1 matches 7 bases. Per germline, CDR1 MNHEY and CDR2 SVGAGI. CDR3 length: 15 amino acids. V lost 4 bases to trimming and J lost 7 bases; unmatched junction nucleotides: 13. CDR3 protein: CASSSHEGQTGEQYF. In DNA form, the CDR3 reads TGTGCCAGCAGTTCACACGAGGGACAGACGGGAGAGCAGTACTTC.

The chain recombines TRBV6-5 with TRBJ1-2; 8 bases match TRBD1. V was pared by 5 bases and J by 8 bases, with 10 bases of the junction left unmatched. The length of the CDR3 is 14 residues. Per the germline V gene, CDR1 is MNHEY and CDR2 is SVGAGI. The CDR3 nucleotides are TGTGCCAGCAGTCCTGCCAGGGGGCGGTACGGCTACACCTTC. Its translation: CASSPARGRYGYTF.

The CDR3 region has the DNA TGTGCCAGCAGCTCGACGGGGAGGGCCGACACCGGGGAGCTGTTTTTT. Translated, it gives CASSSTGRADTGELFF. The chain recombines TRBV7-3 with TRBJ2-2; TRBD2 aligns across 7 bases. The CDR3 covers 16 residues. The V and J ends lost 4 bases and 3 bases, in that order; junction bases with no gene match: 8. CDR1 and CDR2 from the germline V gene are SGHTA and FQGTGA.